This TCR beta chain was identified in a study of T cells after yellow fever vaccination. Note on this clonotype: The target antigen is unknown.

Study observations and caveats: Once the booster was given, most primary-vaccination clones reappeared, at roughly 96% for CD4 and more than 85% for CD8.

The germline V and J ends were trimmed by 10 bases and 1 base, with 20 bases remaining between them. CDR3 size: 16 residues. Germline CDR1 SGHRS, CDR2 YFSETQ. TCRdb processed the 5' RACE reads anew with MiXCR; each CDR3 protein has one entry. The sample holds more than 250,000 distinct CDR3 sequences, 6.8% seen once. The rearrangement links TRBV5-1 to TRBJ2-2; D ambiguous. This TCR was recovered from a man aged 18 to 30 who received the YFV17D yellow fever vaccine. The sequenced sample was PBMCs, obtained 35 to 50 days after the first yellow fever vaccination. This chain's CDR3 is CAARSVGPRNTGELFF. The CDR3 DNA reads TGCGCCGCCCGATCAGTAGGGCCGAGGAACACCGGGGAGCTGTTTTTT.